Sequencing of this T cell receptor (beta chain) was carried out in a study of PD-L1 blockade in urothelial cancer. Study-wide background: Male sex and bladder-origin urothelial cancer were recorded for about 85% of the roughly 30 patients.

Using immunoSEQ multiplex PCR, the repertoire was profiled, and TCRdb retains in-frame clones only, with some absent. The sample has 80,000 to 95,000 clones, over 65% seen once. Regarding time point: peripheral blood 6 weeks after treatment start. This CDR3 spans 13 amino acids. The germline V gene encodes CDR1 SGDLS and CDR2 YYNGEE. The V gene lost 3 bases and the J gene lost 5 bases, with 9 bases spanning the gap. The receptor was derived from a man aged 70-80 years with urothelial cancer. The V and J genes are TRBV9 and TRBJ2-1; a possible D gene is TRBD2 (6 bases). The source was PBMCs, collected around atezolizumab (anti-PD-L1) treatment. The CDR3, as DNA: TGTGCCAGCAGCGCCGGGACTCACAATGAGCAGTTCTTC. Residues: CASSAGTHNEQFF.